This T cell receptor beta chain was profiled in a study of siplizumab effects on memory and regulatory T cells. This CDR3 comprises 13 residues. Per germline, CDR1 LGHNA and CDR2 YNFKEQ. V shed 2 bases and J shed 3 bases, with 5 bases lying between them. Approximately 10^5 TCR templates per sample were assayed. The protocol was immunoSEQ multiplex PCR, while the TCRdb copy is restricted to in-frame clones and leaves out a portion. Counted here are more than 85,000 clones, roughly 94% occurring once; the ten biggest clones make up roughly 0.61%. This clone was observed a few times. What was sequenced was Tregs sorted from blood. The chain recombines TRBV4-2 with TRBJ1-5; D call uncertain. This sequence originates from a human donor in good health. The CDR3 region has the DNA TGTGCCAGCAGCCAATTCCCCAATCAGCCCCAGCATTTT. It specifies CASSQFPNQPQHF.